A selection of T cell receptor beta chains follows, all from one sample in a study of blood T cell repertoires in COVID-19. The table came from immunoSEQ multiplex PCR; TCRdb's copy has only in-frame clones and leaves some out. The sample comprises tens of thousands of clones, about nine tenths of which are singletons, and 1.5% to 2% rests with the top ten. Sequenced material: peripheral blood. The receptors were gathered from a human donor in a cohort sampled during active COVID-19. The CDR3 runs from the conserved cysteine through the conserved F or W. D genes are given only for firm matches. Expanded clones are given a class, and other clones once, few, many or no size at all.

TRBJ2-7	TRBV7-8	NA	TRBD2	CASSLGLAVYEQYF	TGTGCCAGCAGTCTCGGACTAGCGGTATACGAGCAGTACTTC
TRBJ2-7	TRBV19	NA	NA	CASSIDLATIYEQYF	TGTGCCAGTAGTATAGATCTCGCTACGATCTACGAGCAGTACTTC
TRBJ2-6	TRBV28	NA	NA	CASSLSGANVLTF	TGTGCCAGCAGCCTATCTGGGGCCAACGTCCTGACTTTC
TRBJ2-1	TRBV7-3	NA	TRBD2	CASSGTSGGYNEQFF	TGTGCCAGCAGCGGGACTAGCGGGGGCTACAATGAGCAGTTCTTC
TRBJ1-1	TRBV6-2/TRBV6-3	NA	NA	CASSYSRLAGPEAFF	TGTGCCAGCAGTTACTCGAGACTGGCAGGGCCTGAAGCTTTCTTT
TRBJ1-5	TRBV19	NA	TRBD1	CASSVLPGQGGQPQHF	TGTGCCAGTAGTGTACTTCCGGGACAGGGCGGTCAGCCCCAGCATTTT
TRBJ2-7	TRBV5-1	NA	TRBD2	CASSPGLAASYEQYF	TGCGCCAGCAGCCCCGGACTAGCGGCCTCCTACGAGCAGTACTTC
TRBJ1-5	TRBV4-1	once	NA	CASSKTPNRQVYNQPQHF	TGCGCCAGCAGCAAAACACCAAACAGACAGGTGTACAATCAGCCCCAGCATTTT
TRBJ1-6	TRBV27	few	NA	CASSLSALSTPLHF	TGTGCCAGCAGTTTATCGGCTCTTTCGACACCCCTCCACTTT
TRBJ2-1	TRBV4-3	NA	NA	CASSQEYNEQFF	TGCGCCAGCAGCCAGGAGTACAATGAGCAGTTCTTC
TRBJ2-7	TRBV2	NA	NA	CASSEAGGINEQYF	TGTGCCAGCAGTGAAGCAGGGGGAATCAACGAGCAGTACTTC
TRBJ2-1	TRBV11-3	NA	TRBD2	CASSLEASGTSYNEQFF	TGTGCCAGCAGCTTAGAGGCTAGCGGGACCTCGTACAATGAGCAGTTCTTC
TRBJ2-1	TRBV27	once	TRBD2	CASSLTSSTSGSGDEQFF	TGTGCCAGCAGCTTGACCTCCTCGACTAGCGGGAGTGGCGATGAGCAGTTCTTC
TRBJ2-3	TRBV4-3	NA	NA	CASSQDSDTQYF	TGCGCCAGCAGCCAAGACTCAGATACGCAGTATTTT
TRBJ2-7	TRBV6-5	NA	NA	CASRNGTTLYEQYF	TGTGCCAGCAGAAACGGGACAACCCTCTACGAGCAGTACTTC
TRBJ1-1	TRBV19	NA	NA	CASSIDHILNTEAFF	TGTGCCAGTAGTATAGATCACATCTTGAACACTGAAGCTTTCTTT
TRBJ2-3	TRBV28	NA	TRBD1	CASSFPGQDTDTQYF	TGTGCCAGCAGTTTCCCAGGACAGGACACAGATACGCAGTATTTT
TRBJ1-5	TRBV19	NA	NA	CASRSGERSHQPQHF	TGTGCCAGTAGATCAGGGGAGAGAAGCCATCAGCCCCAGCATTTT
TRBJ2-7	TRBV6-6	NA	NA	CASSRRGENEQYF	TGTGCCAGCTCCCGCAGGGGTGAAAACGAGCAGTACTTC
TRBJ2-7	TRBV3-1/TRBV3-2	NA	NA	CASSQSYSPSYEQYF	TGTGCCAGCAGTCAAAGTTACTCCCCCTCCTACGAGCAGTACTTC
TRBJ2-7	TRBV29-1	NA	NA	CSVAGGTGAYEQYF	TGCAGCGTCGCGGGGGGGACAGGGGCCTACGAGCAGTACTTC
TRBJ2-6	TRBV28	NA	NA	CASRKGGTLSGANVLTF	TGTGCCAGCAGAAAGGGGGGGACGTTGTCTGGGGCCAACGTCCTGACTTTC
TRBJ2-7	TRBV4-1	NA	NA	CASSQTLGSSYEQYF	TGCGCCAGCAGCCAAACCCTCGGGAGCTCCTACGAGCAGTACTTC
TRBJ2-5	TRBV6-6	NA	NA	CASSSQGMGETQYF	TGTGCCAGCAGCTCCCAGGGTATGGGGGAGACCCAGTACTTC
TRBJ2-5	TRBV4-3	NA	TRBD2	CASSQGSLAGETQYF	TGCGCCAGCAGCCAAGGCAGCCTAGCGGGAGAGACCCAGTACTTC
TRBJ2-7	TRBV14	few	NA	CASSRTYEQYF	TGTGCCAGCAGCCGTACCTACGAGCAGTACTTC
TRBJ2-5	TRBV19	NA	NA	CASSPRLEETQYF	TGTGCCAGTAGTCCCCGACTGGAGGAGACCCAGTACTTC
TRBJ2-7	TRBV12-3/TRBV12-4	NA	NA	CASRAKGDEQYF	TGTGCCAGCCGTGCAAAAGGGGACGAGCAGTACTTC
TRBJ2-7	TRBV7-6	NA	TRBD1	CASSHLTEHRTGTYEQYF	TGTGCCAGCAGCCACCTAACCGAACACCGGACAGGAACCTACGAGCAGTACTTC
TRBJ1-2	TRBV11-2	NA	NA	CASSLNSWQGSTF	TGTGCCAGCAGCTTAAATTCGTGGCAGGGATCCACCTTC
TRBJ2-1	TRBV7-9	NA	NA	CASSPWGRVANEQFF	TGTGCCAGCAGCCCTTGGGGCCGAGTCGCCAATGAGCAGTTCTTC
TRBJ2-6	TRBV11-2	NA	TRBD1	CASSPARTGGSGANVLTF	TGTGCCAGCAGCCCCGCACGGACAGGGGGCTCTGGGGCCAACGTCCTGACTTTC
TRBJ2-1	TRBV20-1	NA	TRBD2	CSASAGTSLHEQFF	TGCAGTGCAAGTGCCGGGACTAGCCTCCATGAGCAGTTCTTC
TRBJ2-1	TRBV6-1	NA	TRBD1	CASRDPGQLNEQFF	TGTGCCAGCCGTGATCCGGGACAGCTAAATGAGCAGTTCTTC
TRBJ1-1	TRBV29-1	NA	NA	CSAHPGGGTEAFF	TGCAGCGCACACCCGGGAGGGGGAACTGAAGCTTTCTTT
TRBJ2-7	TRBV29-1	NA	TRBD2	CSVGLAGVRISYEQYF	TGCAGCGTTGGTCTAGCGGGAGTTAGAATATCCTACGAGCAGTACTTC
TRBJ1-1	TRBV27	NA	NA	CASSLLRVLGENTEAFF	TGTGCCAGCAGTTTACTCAGGGTCCTTGGGGAGAACACTGAAGCTTTCTTT
TRBJ2-5	TRBV25-1	NA	NA	CASRVGETQYF	TGTGCCAGCAGGGTCGGAGAGACCCAGTACTTC
TRBJ2-7	TRBV2	NA	TRBD1	CASRTGQGGSYEQYF	TGTGCCAGCAGGACGGGACAGGGAGGGTCCTACGAGCAGTACTTC
TRBJ1-1	TRBV9	NA	NA	CASSVELRNTEAFF	TGTGCCAGCAGCGTGGAGTTGAGGAACACTGAAGCTTTCTTT
TRBJ1-6	TRBV13	NA	NA	CASSSRLGGGPSPLHF	TGTGCCAGCAGCTCTCGACTCGGGGGTGGACCTTCACCCCTCCACTTT
TRBJ2-1	TRBV6-2/TRBV6-3	NA	TRBD1	CASSYSWTGPHNEQFF	TGTGCCAGCAGTTACTCTTGGACAGGGCCCCACAATGAGCAGTTCTTC
TRBJ2-7	TRBV21-1	NA	NA	CASSNGKRGPSYEQYF	TGTGCCAGCAGCAACGGGAAGCGCGGACCCTCCTACGAGCAGTACTTC
TRBJ2-1	TRBV28	NA	TRBD2	CASSLLGLAGVQDEQFF	TGTGCCAGCAGTTTATTGGGACTAGCGGGAGTTCAGGATGAGCAGTTCTTC
TRBJ2-7	TRBV6-6	NA	TRBD1	CASSSGQGWSYEQYF	TGTGCCAGCAGTTCGGGACAGGGGTGGTCCTACGAGCAGTACTTC
TRBJ1-1	TRBV19	NA	NA	CASRRNTTPNTEAFF	TGTGCCAGTAGACGGAACACGACTCCGAACACTGAAGCTTTCTTT
TRBJ2-7	TRBV13	NA	NA	CASSPSLSSYEQYF	TGTGCCAGCAGCCCCTCGCTAAGCTCCTACGAGCAGTACTTC
TRBJ2-2	TRBV11-2	NA	TRBD2	CASTQPGLADTGELFF	TGTGCCAGCACCCAGCCGGGACTAGCGGACACCGGGGAGCTGTTTTTT
TRBJ1-3	TRBV28	NA	NA	CASSTSPGFEANTIYF	TGTGCCAGCAGCACCTCTCCCGGCTTCGAGGCGAACACCATATATTTT
TRBJ2-3	TRBV19	NA	TRBD1	CASSIDRGGDTQYF	TGTGCCAGTAGTATCGACAGGGGAGGAGATACGCAGTATTTT
TRBJ2-2	TRBV24-1	NA	TRBD2	CATSDPSSGSYTGELFF	TGTGCCACCAGTGACCCCTCTAGCGGGAGTTACACCGGGGAGCTGTTTTTT
TRBJ2-7	TRBV11-2	NA	NA	CASSLPGSEQYF	TGTGCCAGCAGCTTACCGGGATCCGAGCAGTACTTC
TRBJ2-3	TRBV7-3	NA	TRBD1	CASSRDRGNTDTQYF	TGTGCCAGCAGCCGAGACAGGGGGAACACAGATACGCAGTATTTT
TRBJ2-7	TRBV6-5	NA	TRBD1	CASRGDRETSYEQYF	TGTGCCAGCAGGGGGGACAGGGAGACCTCCTACGAGCAGTACTTC
TRBJ2-7	TRBV4-1	NA	NA	CASSQEARGYEQYF	TGCGCCAGCAGCCAAGAGGCCAGGGGCTACGAGCAGTACTTC